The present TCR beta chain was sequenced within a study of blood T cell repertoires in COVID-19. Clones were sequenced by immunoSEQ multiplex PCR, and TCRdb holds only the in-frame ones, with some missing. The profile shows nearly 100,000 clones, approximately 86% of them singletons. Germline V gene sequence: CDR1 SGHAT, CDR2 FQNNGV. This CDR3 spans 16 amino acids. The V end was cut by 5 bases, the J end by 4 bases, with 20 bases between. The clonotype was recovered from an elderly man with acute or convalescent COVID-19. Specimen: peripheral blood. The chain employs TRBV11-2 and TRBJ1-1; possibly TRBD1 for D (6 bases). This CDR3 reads CASSAGRGSVSTEAFF. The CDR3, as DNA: TGTGCCAGCAGCGCCGGAAGGGGGTCTGTTAGCACTGAAGCTTTCTTT.